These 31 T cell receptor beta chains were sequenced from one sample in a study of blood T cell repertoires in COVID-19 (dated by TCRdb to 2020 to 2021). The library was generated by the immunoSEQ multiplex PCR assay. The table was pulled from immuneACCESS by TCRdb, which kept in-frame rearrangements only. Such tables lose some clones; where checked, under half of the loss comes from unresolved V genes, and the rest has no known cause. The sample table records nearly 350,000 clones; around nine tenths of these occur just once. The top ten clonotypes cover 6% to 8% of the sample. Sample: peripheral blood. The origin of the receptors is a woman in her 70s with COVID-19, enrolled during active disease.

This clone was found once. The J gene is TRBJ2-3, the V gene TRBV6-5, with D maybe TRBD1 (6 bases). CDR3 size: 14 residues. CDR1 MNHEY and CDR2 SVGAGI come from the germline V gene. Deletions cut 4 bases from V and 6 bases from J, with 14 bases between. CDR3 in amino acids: CASSLLQGLDTQYF. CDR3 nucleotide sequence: TGTGCCAGCAGTTTATTACAGGGATTGGATACGCAGTATTTT.

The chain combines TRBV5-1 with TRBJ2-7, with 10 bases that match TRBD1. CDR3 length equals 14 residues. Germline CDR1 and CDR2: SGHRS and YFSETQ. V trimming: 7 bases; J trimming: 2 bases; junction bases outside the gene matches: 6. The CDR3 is CASFSGTGAYEQYF. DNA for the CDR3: TGCGCCAGCTTCTCCGGGACAGGGGCCTACGAGCAGTACTTC.

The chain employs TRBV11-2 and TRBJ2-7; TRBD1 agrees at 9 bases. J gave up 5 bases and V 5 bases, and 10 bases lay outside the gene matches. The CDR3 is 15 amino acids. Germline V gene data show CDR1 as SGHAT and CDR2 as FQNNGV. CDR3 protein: CASSPSRTGVHEQYF. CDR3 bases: TGTGCCAGCAGCCCGTCCCGGACAGGGGTCCACGAGCAGTACTTC.

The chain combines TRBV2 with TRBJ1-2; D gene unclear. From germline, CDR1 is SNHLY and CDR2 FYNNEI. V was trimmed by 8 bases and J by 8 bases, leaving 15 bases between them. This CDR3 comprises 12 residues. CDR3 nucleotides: TGTGCCAGCTTTGGCAGAAGCGGAGGCTACACCTTC. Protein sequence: CASFGRSGGYTF.

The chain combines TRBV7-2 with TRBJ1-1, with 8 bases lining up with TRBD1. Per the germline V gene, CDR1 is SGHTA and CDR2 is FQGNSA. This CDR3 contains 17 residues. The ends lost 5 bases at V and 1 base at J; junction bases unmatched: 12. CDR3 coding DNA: TGTGCCAGCAGCCCACCCTCAGGGGGCCTTGGGAACACTGAAGCTTTCTTT. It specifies CASSPPSGGLGNTEAFF.

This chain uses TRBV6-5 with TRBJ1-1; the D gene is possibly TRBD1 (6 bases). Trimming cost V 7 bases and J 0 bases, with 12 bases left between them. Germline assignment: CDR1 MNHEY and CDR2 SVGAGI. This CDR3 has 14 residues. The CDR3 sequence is CASNVQGMNTEAFF. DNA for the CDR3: TGTGCCAGCAATGTACAGGGAATGAACACTGAAGCTTTCTTT.

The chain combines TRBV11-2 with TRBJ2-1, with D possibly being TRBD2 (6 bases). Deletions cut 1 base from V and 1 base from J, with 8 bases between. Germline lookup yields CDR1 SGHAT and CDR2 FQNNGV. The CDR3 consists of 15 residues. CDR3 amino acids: CASSLVRGSYNEQFF. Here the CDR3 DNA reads TGTGCCAGCAGCTTAGTACGGGGGTCCTACAATGAGCAGTTCTTC.

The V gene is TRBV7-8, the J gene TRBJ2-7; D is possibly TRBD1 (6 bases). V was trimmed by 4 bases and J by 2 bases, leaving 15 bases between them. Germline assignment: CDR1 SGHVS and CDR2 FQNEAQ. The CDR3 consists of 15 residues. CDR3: CASSSEGGPTYEQYF. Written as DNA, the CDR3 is TGTGCCAGCAGCTCGGAAGGGGGACCTACCTACGAGCAGTACTTC.

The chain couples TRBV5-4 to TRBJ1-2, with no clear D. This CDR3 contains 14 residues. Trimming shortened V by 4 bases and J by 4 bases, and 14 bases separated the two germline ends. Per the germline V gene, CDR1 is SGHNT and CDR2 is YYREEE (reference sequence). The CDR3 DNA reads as TGTGCCAGCAGCCTCCGTGAGGAAGGCTATGGCTACACCTTC. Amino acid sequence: CASSLREEGYGYTF.

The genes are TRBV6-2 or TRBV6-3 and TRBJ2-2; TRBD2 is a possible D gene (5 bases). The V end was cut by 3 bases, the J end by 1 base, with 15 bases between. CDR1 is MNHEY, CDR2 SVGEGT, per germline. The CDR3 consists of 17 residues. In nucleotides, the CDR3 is TGTGCCAGCAGTTATTGGGGTGCGGGCCTGAACACCGGGGAGCTGTTTTTT. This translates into CASSYWGAGLNTGELFF.

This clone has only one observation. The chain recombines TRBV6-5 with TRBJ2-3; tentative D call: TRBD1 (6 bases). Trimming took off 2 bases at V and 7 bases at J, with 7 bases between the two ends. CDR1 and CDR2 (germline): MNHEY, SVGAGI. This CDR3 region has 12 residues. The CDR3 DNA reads TGTGCCAGCAGTTACAGGGGGAATACGCAGTATTTT. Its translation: CASSYRGNTQYF.

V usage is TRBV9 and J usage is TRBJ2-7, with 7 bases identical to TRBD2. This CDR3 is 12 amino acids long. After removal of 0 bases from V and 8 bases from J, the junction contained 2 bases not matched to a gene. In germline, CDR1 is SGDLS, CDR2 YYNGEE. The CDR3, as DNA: TGTGCCAGCAGCGTAGGGGGAGGGCAGCAGTACTTC. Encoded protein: CASSVGGGQQYF.

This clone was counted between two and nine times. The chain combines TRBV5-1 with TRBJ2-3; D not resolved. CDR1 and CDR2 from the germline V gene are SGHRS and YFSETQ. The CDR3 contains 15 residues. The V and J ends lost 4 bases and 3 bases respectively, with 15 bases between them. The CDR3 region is CASSKNPINTDTQYF. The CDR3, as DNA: TGCGCCAGCAGCAAAAACCCTATTAATACAGATACGCAGTATTTT.

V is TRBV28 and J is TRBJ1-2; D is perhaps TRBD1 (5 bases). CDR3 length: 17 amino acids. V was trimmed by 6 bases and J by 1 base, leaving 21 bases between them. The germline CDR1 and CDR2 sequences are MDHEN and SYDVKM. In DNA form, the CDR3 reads TGTGCCAGCAGCCCGCGGGACGGAGTCCCTAATAACTATGGCTACACCTTC. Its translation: CASSPRDGVPNNYGYTF.

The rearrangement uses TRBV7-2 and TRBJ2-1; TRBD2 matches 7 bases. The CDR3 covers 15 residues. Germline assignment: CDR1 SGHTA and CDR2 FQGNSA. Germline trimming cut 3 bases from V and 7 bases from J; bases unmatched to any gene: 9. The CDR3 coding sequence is TGTGCCAGCAGCTTCACGGGACTAAATGGGAATGAGCAGTTCTTC. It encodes CASSFTGLNGNEQFF.

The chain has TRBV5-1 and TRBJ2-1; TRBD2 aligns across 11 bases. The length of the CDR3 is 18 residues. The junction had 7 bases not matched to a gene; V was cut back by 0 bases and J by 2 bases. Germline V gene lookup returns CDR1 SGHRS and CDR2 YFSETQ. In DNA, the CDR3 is TGCGCCAGCAGCTTGGGACCGACTAGCGGGGACCCCTACAATGAGCAGTTCTTC. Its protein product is CASSLGPTSGDPYNEQFF.

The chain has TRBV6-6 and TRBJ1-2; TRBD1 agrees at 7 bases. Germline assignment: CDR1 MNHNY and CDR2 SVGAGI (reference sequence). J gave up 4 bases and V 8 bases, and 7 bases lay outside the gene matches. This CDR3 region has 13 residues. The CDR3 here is CASGQGGIYGYTF. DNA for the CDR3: TGTGCCAGCGGCCAAGGGGGCATCTATGGCTACACCTTC.

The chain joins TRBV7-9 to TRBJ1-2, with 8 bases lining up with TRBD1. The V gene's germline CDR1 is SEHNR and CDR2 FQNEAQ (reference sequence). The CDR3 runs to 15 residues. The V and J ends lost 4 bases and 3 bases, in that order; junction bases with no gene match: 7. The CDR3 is CASSSSGGDDYGYTF. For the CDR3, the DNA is TGTGCCAGCAGCTCGTCAGGGGGCGATGACTATGGCTACACCTTC.

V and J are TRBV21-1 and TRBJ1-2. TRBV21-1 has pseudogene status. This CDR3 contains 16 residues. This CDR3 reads CASSRAWGRGDYGYTF. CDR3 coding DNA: TGTGCCAGCAGCAGGGCGTGGGGACGGGGGGACTATGGCTACACCTTC.

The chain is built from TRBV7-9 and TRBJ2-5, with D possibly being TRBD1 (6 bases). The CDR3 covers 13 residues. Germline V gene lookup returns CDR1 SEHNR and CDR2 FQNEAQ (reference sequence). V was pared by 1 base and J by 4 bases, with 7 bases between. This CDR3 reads CASSLVQGETQYF. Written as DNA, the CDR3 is TGTGCCAGCAGCTTAGTACAGGGAGAGACCCAGTACTTC.

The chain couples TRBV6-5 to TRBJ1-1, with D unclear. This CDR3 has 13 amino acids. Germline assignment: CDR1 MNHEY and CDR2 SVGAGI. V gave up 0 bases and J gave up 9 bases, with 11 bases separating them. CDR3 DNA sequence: TGTGCCAGCAGTTACTCGAGCGGTGTCAAAGCTTTCTTT. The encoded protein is CASSYSSGVKAFF.

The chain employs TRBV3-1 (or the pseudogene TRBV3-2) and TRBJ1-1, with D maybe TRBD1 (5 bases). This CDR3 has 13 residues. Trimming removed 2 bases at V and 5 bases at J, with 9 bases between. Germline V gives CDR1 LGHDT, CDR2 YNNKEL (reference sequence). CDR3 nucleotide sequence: TGTGCCAGCAGCCAAAGGGGATCGACTGAAGCTTTCTTT. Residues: CASSQRGSTEAFF.

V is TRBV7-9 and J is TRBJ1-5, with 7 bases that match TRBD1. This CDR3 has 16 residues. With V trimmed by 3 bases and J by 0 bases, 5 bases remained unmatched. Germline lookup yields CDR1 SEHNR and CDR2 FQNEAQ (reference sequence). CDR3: CASSLDQGGSNQPQHF. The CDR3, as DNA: TGTGCCAGCAGCTTGGATCAGGGGGGTAGCAATCAGCCCCAGCATTTT.

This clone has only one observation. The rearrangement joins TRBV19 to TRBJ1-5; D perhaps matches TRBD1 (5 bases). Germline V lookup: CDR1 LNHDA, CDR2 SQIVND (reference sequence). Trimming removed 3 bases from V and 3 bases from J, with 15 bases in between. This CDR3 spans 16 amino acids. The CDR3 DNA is TGTGCCAGTAGTATCCACCAGGGCAGGTCCAATCAGCCCCAGCATTTT. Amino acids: CASSIHQGRSNQPQHF.

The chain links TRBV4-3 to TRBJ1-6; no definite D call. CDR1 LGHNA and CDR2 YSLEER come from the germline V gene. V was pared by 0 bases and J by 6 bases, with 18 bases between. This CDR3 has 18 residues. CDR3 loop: CASSQDPLGGKSNSPLHF. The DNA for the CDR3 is TGCGCCAGCAGCCAAGATCCCCTTGGCGGGAAGAGTAATTCACCCCTCCACTTT.

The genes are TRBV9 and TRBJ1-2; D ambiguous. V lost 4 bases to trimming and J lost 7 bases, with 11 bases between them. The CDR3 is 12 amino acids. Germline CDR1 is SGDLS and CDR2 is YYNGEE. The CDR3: CASSTGVGGYTF. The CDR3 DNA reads TGTGCCAGCAGCACTGGAGTGGGTGGCTACACCTTC.

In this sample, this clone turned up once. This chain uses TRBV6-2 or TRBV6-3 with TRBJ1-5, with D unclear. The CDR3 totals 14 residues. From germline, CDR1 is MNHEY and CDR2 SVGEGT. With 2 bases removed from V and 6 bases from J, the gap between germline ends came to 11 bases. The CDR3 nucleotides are TGTGCCAGCAGTTACAGCGGCGGTGGTCAGCCCCAGCATTTT. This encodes CASSYSGGGQPQHF.

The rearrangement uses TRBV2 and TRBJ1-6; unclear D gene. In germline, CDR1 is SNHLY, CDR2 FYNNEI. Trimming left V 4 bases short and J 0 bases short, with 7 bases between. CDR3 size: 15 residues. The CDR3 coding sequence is TGTGCCAGCAGTGGAGAGAGCTCCTATAATTCACCCCTCCACTTT. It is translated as CASSGESSYNSPLHF. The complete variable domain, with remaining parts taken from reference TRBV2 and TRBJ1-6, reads EPEVTQTPSHQVTQMGQEVILRCVPISNHLYFYWYRQILGQKVEFLVSFYNNEISEKSEIFDDQFSVERPDGSNFTLKIRSTKLEDSAMYFCASSGESSYNSPLHFGNGTRLTVT.

Here the CDR3 DNA reads TGTGCCAGCAGCCCCCTCGGCGGGCAGGCCGGGGAGCTGTTTTTT. It is translated as CASSPLGGQAGELFF. This chain joins TRBV11-2 and TRBJ2-2, with D perhaps TRBD2 (5 bases). In germline, CDR1 is SGHAT, CDR2 FQNNGV. Trimming shortened V by 5 bases and J by 6 bases, and 16 bases separated the two germline ends. The CDR3 loop spans 15 amino acids.

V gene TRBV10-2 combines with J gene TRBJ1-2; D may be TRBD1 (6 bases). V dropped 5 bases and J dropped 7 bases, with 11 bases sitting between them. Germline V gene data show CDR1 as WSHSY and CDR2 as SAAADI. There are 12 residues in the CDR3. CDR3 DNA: TGCGCCAGCAGTCTGAACAGGGTTGGCTACACCTTC. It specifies CASSLNRVGYTF.

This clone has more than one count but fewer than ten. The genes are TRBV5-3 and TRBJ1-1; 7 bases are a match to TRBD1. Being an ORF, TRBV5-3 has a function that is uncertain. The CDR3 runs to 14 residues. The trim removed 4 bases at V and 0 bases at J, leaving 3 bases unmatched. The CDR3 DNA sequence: TGTGCCAGAAGCCCGGGACAGCTGAACACTGAAGCTTTCTTT. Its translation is CARSPGQLNTEAFF.